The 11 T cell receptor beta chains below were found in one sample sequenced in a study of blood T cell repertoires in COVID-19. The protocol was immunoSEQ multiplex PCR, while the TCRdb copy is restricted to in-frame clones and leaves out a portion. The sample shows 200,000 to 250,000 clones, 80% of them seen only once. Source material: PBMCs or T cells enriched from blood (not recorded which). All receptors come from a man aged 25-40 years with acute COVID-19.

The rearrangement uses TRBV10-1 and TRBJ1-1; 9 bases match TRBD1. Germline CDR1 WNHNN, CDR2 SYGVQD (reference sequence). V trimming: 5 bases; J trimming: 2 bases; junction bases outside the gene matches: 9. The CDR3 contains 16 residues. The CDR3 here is CASSNGTGLRNTEAFF. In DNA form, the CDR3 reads TGCGCCAGCAGTAACGGGACAGGGCTTCGAAACACTGAAGCTTTCTTT.

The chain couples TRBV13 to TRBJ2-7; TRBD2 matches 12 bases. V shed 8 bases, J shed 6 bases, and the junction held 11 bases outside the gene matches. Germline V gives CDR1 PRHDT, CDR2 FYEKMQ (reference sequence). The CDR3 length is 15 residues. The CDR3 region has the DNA TGTGCCAGCCTGCTAGCGGGGGGGGAGGTGCGCGAGCAGTACTTC. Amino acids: CASLLAGGEVREQYF.

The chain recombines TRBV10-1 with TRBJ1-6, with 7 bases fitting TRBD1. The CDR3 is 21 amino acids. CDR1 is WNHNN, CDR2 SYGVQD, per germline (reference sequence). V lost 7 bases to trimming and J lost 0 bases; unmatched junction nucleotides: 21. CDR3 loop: CASNTSLGQALGRSYNSPLHF. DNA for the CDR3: TGCGCCAGCAACACCAGCCTCGGACAGGCGCTCGGGCGCTCCTATAATTCACCCCTCCACTTT.

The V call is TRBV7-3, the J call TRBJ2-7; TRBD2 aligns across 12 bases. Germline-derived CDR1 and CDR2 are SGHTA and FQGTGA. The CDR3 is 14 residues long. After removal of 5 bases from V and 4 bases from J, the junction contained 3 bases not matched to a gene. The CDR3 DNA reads TGTGCCAGCAGCCCTAGCGGGGGGGCGTACGAGCAGTACTTC. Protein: CASSPSGGAYEQYF.

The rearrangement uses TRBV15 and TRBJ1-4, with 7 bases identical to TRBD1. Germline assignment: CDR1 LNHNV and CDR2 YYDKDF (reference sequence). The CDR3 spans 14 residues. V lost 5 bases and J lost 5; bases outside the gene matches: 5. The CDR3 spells CATSPGQQNEKLFF. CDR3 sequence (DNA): TGTGCCACCAGCCCGGGACAGCAAAATGAAAAACTGTTTTTT.

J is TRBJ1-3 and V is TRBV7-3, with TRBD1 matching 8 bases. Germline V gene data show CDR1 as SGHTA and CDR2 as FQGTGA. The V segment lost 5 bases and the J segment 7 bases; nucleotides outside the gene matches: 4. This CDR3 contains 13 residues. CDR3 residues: CASSLGQANTIYF. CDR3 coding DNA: TGTGCCAGCAGCCTGGGACAGGCGAACACCATATATTTT.

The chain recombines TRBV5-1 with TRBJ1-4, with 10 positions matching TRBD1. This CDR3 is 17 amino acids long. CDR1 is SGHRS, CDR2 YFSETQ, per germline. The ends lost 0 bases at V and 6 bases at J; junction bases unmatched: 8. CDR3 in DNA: TGCGCCAGCAGCTTGGGGACAGGGGGAAGGTTGGATGAAAAACTGTTTTTT. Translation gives CASSLGTGGRLDEKLFF.

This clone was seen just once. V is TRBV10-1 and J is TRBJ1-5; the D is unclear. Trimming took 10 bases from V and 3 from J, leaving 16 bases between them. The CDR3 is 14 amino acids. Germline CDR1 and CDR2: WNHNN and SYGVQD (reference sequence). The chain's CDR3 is CANPRHGHNQPQHF. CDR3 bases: TGCGCCAACCCGCGACATGGTCACAATCAGCCCCAGCATTTT.

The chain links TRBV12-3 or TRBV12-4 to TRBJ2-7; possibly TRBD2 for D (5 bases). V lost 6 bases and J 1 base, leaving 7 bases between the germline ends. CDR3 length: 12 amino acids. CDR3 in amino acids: CASSPGSYEQYF. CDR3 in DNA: TGTGCCAGCAGCCCGGGATCCTACGAGCAGTACTTC.

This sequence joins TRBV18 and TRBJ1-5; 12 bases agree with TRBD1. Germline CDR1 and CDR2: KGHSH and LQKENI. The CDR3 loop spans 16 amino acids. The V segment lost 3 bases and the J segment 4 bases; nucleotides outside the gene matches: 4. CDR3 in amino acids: CASSPGQGARNQPQHF. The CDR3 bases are TGTGCCAGCTCACCGGGACAGGGGGCGCGGAATCAGCCCCAGCATTTT.

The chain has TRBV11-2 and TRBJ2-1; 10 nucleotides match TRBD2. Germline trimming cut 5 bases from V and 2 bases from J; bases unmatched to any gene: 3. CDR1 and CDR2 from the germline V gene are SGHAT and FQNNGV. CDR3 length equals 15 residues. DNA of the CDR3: TGTGCCAGCAGCCGGCTAGCGGGGGCCTACAATGAGCAGTTCTTC. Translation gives CASSRLAGAYNEQFF.